The rows below give T cell receptor beta chains drawn from one sample of a study of cytomegalovirus exposure and HLA in healthy donors. Assay used: immunoSEQ multiplex PCR; TCRdb lists only in-frame clones, some missing. The table has 95,000 to 100,000 clones, around two thirds seen once. The sample consisted of PBMCs. The receptors stem from a male donor in good health and CMV-seronegative. Each CDR3 is given with its conserved first and last residue. D genes are given only for firm matches. Clone sizes are given selectively: once, few, many, or a class where the clone is expanded.

abundance | j_gene | d_gene | v_gene | CDR3aa | CDR3nt
. | TRBJ2-3 | . | TRBV13 | CASSSGGWGADTQYF | TGTGCCAGCAGCTCAGGAGGGTGGGGGGCAGATACGCAGTATTTT
. | TRBJ1-5 | . | TRBV27 | CASSLTSGDSNQPQHF | TGTGCCAGCAGCCTTACCTCAGGGGATAGCAATCAGCCCCAGCATTTT
once | TRBJ1-4 | TRBD1 | TRBV7-8 | CASSLGGQVGEKLFF | TGTGCCAGCAGCTTAGGCGGACAGGTCGGCGAAAAACTGTTTTTT
. | TRBJ2-2 | . | TRBV19 | CASSIGGSTGELFF | TGTGCCAGTAGTATAGGGGGCAGCACCGGGGAGCTGTTTTTT
. | TRBJ2-4 | TRBD2 | TRBV6-1 | CASSEARELLAKNIQYF | TGTGCCAGCAGTGAAGCGCGGGAGCTATTAGCCAAAAACATTCAGTACTTC
once | TRBJ2-6 | . | TRBV28 | CASSPAGRPLSGANVLTF | TGTGCCAGCAGCCCCGCGGGGAGGCCCCTTTCTGGGGCCAACGTCCTGACTTTC
. | TRBJ2-2 | . | TRBV6-1 | CAMQGPNTGELFF | TGTGCCATGCAGGGTCCGAACACCGGGGAGCTGTTTTTT
. | TRBJ2-5 | . | TRBV10-3 | CAVSQKGLKETQYF | TGTGCCGTCAGTCAAAAGGGGCTAAAGGAGACCCAGTACTTC
few | TRBJ1-1 | TRBD1 | TRBV18 | CASSSGQGATEAFF | TGTGCCAGCTCATCAGGACAGGGGGCAACTGAAGCTTTCTTT
. | TRBJ2-7 | TRBD1 | TRBV5-1 | CASSFDTWGTDLYEQYF | TGCGCCAGCAGCTTCGATACTTGGGGGACAGACCTCTACGAGCAGTACTTC
few | TRBJ2-7 | . | TRBV6-5 | CASSYSGLALEQYF | TGTGCCAGCAGTTACTCTGGACTCGCCCTCGAGCAGTACTTC
once | TRBJ2-3 | TRBD2 | TRBV6-5 | CASSYEPSGSTDTQYF | TGTGCCAGCAGTTACGAACCTAGCGGTAGCACAGATACGCAGTATTTT
. | TRBJ2-1 | . | TRBV28 | CASSPTAGLNYNEQFF | TGTGCCAGCAGTCCAACCGCGGGTCTTAACTACAATGAGCAGTTCTTC
. | TRBJ2-7 | . | TRBV25-1 | CASSARSVKASYEQYF | TGTGCCAGCAGTGCCCGTAGCGTAAAGGCGTCCTACGAGCAGTACTTC
. | TRBJ2-6 | TRBD2 | TRBV5-6 | CASRDLGLAGMAGANVLTF | TGTGCCAGCAGGGATTTGGGACTAGCGGGAATGGCTGGGGCCAACGTCCTGACTTTC
. | TRBJ2-7 | . | TRBV6-5 | CASRMTDNGAYEQYF | TGTGCCAGCAGAATGACAGATAATGGGGCCTACGAGCAGTACTTC
. | TRBJ2-6 | TRBD1 | TRBV5-4 | CASSPLTGPYSGANVLTF | TGTGCCAGCAGCCCCTTGACAGGGCCTTACTCTGGGGCCAACGTCCTGACTTTC
. | TRBJ2-2 | . | TRBV30 | CAWSVRGPNLNTGELFF | TGTGCCTGGAGTGTACGTGGGCCGAACTTGAACACCGGGGAGCTGTTTTTT
. | TRBJ2-2 | TRBD1 | TRBV15 | CATSRDQGARTGELFF | TGTGCCACCAGCAGAGATCAGGGGGCGAGGACCGGGGAGCTGTTTTTT
. | TRBJ2-5 | . | TRBV7-9 | CASSPHGVQETQYF | TGTGCCAGCAGCCCGCACGGGGTTCAAGAGACCCAGTACTTC
. | TRBJ1-2 | TRBD1 | TRBV15 | CATSRPRDRGHYGYTF | TGTGCCACCAGCAGACCCCGGGACAGGGGGCATTATGGCTACACCTTC
. | TRBJ1-3 | TRBD1 | TRBV6-6 | CASSYLDRGRDTIYF | TGTGCCAGCAGTTACCTAGACAGGGGGAGAGACACCATATATTTT
. | TRBJ1-5 | . | TRBV7-8 | CASSLGTVSNQPQHF | TGTGCCAGCAGCTTAGGGACAGTTAGCAATCAGCCCCAGCATTTT
. | TRBJ2-7 | . | TRBV5-8 | CASSLAVSLVRGVYEQYF | TGTGCCAGCAGCTTGGCCGTGAGTCTTGTCAGGGGTGTCTACGAGCAGTACTTC
. | TRBJ2-1 | TRBD2 | TRBV19 | CASSIGLAGGRTYNEQFF | TGTGCCAGTAGTATCGGACTAGCGGGAGGGAGAACCTACAATGAGCAGTTCTTC
. | TRBJ2-7 | TRBD1 | TRBV18 | CASSPTGTGSYEQYF | TGTGCCAGCTCTCCCACCGGGACAGGCTCCTACGAGCAGTACTTC
. | TRBJ2-1 | TRBD2 | TRBV6-6 | CASRPLAGHEQFF | TGTGCCAGCAGGCCTCTAGCGGGACATGAGCAGTTCTTC
once | TRBJ2-7 | TRBD1 | TRBV11-2 | CASSLSRAGGSYEQYF | TGTGCCAGCAGCTTATCGAGGGCAGGGGGCTCCTACGAGCAGTACTTC
. | TRBJ2-2 | . | TRBV30 | CAWTKLANTGELFF | TGTGCCTGGACGAAGCTAGCGAACACCGGGGAGCTGTTTTTT
. | TRBJ2-5 | TRBD2 | TRBV9 | CASSVDLLAGRETQYF | TGTGCCAGCAGCGTAGATTTACTAGCGGGAAGAGAGACCCAGTACTTC
. | TRBJ1-3 | . | TRBV27 | CASSFDRNSGNTIYF | TGTGCCAGCAGTTTTGACAGGAACTCAGGAAACACCATATATTTT
few | TRBJ2-7 | . | TRBV29-1 | CSVVLGTTLSYEQYF | TGCAGCGTTGTCCTCGGGACAACCCTATCCTACGAGCAGTACTTC
few | TRBJ2-2 | TRBD2 | TRBV5-4 | CASSLTSGVGELFF | TGTGCCAGCAGCCTGACTAGCGGGGTAGGGGAGCTGTTTTTT
. | TRBJ1-2 | . | TRBV9 | CASSVEGRGEGYTF | TGTGCCAGCAGCGTAGAGGGCAGGGGTGAGGGCTACACCTTC
. | TRBJ1-3 | . | TRBV7-8 | CASASGAGNTIYF | TGTGCCAGCGCTTCAGGGGCTGGAAACACCATATATTTT
once | TRBJ2-1 | TRBD2 | TRBV27 | CASSLEVAGSYNEQFF | TGTGCCAGCAGTTTAGAAGTAGCGGGAAGCTACAATGAGCAGTTCTTC
once | TRBJ2-6 | . | TRBV5-4 | CASSLGKGSLSGANVLTF | TGTGCCAGCAGCTTGGGTAAGGGGTCACTCTCTGGGGCCAACGTCCTGACTTTC
few | TRBJ1-4 | . | TRBV10-3 | CAISRGREEKLFF | TGTGCCATCAGCAGGGGTAGGGAGGAAAAACTGTTTTTT
. | TRBJ2-2 | TRBD2 | TRBV30 | CAWTGTSGRDGELFF | TGTGCCTGGACAGGGACTAGCGGGAGGGACGGGGAGCTGTTTTTT
. | TRBJ2-7 | TRBD2 | TRBV29-1 | CSVEDVGGPSGLSYEQYF | TGCAGCGTTGAAGACGTCGGAGGGCCTAGCGGACTCTCCTACGAGCAGTACTTC
. | TRBJ2-7 | TRBD2 | TRBV9 | CASSETGTSGNYEQYF | TGTGCCAGCAGCGAAACCGGGACTAGCGGGAACTACGAGCAGTACTTC
. | TRBJ2-7 | TRBD2 | TRBV30 | CAWGGAYEQYF | TGTGCCTGGGGGGGGGCCTACGAGCAGTACTTC
few | TRBJ1-5 | . | TRBV6-5 | CASSRGRYSNQPQHF | TGTGCCAGCAGTCGGGGAAGATATAGCAATCAGCCCCAGCATTTT
few | TRBJ2-3 | TRBD2 | TRBV7-3 | CASSPTRLAGDTQYF | TGTGCCAGCAGCCCAACCAGGCTAGCGGGAGATACGCAGTATTTT
. | TRBJ2-1 | . | TRBV2 | CASTERTYNEQFF | TGTGCCAGCACAGAGCGCACCTACAATGAGCAGTTCTTC
. | TRBJ2-3 | TRBD2 | TRBV5-1 | CASSKTSGSTDTQYF | TGCGCCAGCAGCAAGACTAGCGGGAGCACAGATACGCAGTATTTT
few | TRBJ2-7 | TRBD2 | TRBV28 | CASSLFPTSGLTEQYF | TGTGCCAGCAGTTTATTCCCAACTAGCGGGTTGACTGAGCAGTACTTC
once | TRBJ2-5 | . | TRBV10-3 | CAISESREGLSGETQYF | TGTGCCATCAGTGAGTCGCGGGAAGGCCTAAGCGGGGAGACCCAGTACTTC